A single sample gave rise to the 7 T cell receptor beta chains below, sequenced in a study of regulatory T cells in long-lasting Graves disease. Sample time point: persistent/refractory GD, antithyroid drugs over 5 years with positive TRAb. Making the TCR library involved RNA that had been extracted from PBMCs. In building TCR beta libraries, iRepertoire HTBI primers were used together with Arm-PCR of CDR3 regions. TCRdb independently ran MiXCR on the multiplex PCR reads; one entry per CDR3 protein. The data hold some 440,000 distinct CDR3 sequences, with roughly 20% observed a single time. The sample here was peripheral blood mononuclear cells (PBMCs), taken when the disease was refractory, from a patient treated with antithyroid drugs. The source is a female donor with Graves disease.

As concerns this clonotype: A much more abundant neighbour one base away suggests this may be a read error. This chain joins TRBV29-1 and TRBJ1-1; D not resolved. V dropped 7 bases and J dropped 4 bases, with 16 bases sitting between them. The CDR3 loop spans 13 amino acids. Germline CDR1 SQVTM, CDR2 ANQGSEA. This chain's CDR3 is CSAVWLTSTEAFF. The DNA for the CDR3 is TGCAGCGCTGTCTGGCTGACGAGCACTGAAGCTTTCTTT.

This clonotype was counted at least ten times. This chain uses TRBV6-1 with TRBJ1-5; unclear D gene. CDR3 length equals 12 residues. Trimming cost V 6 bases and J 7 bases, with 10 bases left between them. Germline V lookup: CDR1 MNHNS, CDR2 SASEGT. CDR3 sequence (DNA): TGTGCCAGCAGGGCCGGAGACCAGCCCCAGCATTTT. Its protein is CASRAGDQPQHF.

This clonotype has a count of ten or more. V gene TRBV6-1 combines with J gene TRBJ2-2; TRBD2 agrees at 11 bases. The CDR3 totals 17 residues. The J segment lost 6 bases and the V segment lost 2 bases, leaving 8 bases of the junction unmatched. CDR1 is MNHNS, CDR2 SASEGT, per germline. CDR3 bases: TGTGCCAGCAGTGAAAGTAGCGGGAGGGCCAACGCCGGGGAGCTGTTTTTT. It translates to CASSESSGRANAGELFF.

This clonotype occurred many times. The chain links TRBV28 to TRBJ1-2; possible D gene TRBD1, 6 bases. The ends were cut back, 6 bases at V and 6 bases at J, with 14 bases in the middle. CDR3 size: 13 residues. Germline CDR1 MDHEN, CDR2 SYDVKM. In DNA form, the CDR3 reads TGTGCCAGCAGCTTAGGGGGGGCTGATGGCTACACCTTC. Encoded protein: CASSLGGADGYTF.

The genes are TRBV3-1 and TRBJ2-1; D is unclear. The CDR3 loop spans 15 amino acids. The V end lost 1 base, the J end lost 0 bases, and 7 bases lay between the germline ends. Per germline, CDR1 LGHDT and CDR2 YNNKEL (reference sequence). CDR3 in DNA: TGTGCCAGCAGCCAAGCGCGTAGCTCCTACAATGAGCAGTTCTTC. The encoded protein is CASSQARSSYNEQFF.

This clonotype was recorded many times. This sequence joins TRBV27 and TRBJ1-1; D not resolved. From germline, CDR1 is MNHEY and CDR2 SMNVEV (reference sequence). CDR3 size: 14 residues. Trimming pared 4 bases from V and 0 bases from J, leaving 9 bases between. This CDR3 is CASSSEFMNTEAFF. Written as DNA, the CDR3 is TGTGCCAGCAGTTCTGAGTTCATGAACACTGAAGCTTTCTTT.

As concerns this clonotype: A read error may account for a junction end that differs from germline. The CDR3: CATLDLYNEQLF. CDR3 sequence (DNA): TGTGCCACCCTGGACTTGTACAATGAGCAGCTCTTC. The V and J genes are TRBV6-2 or TRBV6-3 and TRBJ2-1; a possible D gene is TRBD2 (5 bases). Germline V gene sequence: CDR1 MNHEY, CDR2 SVGEGT. The CDR3 is made up of 12 amino acids.